This T cell receptor beta chain was found in a study of regulatory T cells in long-lasting Graves disease. Arm-PCR of CDR3 regions and iRepertoire HTBI primers were the basis on which TCR beta libraries were built. Each CDR3 protein is one row after TCRdb ran MiXCR on the multiplex PCR reads. The table has under 300,000 distinct CDR3 sequences, approximately 20% seen once. Time point of the sample: newly diagnosed GD, antithyroid drugs for less than 3 months. PBMCs were the source of the RNA used for TCR sequencing. V was trimmed by 5 bases and J by 8 bases, leaving 15 bases between them. Looked up from germline, CDR1 is MNHNS and CDR2 is SASEGT. The CDR3 length is 13 residues. This clonotype was recorded at least ten times.

The receptor was isolated from a female donor with Graves disease. The genes are TRBV6-1 and TRBJ1-2; D gene uncertain. Source: peripheral blood mononuclear cells (PBMCs), taken at new diagnosis, from a patient treated with antithyroid drugs. The CDR3 DNA follows: TGTGCCAGCAGTCCCACAAATAGAGGCGGCTACACCTTC. It is translated as CASSPTNRGGYTF.